Below, 26 T cell receptor beta chains from the same sample are listed, as sequenced in a study of long-term antiretroviral therapy in people with HIV. The assay, immunoSEQ v3.0, was run at survey level. Method: immunoSEQ multiplex PCR; TCRdb's copy keeps in-frame clones and lacks some. The sample lists around 30,000 clones, roughly 89% occurring once. This specimen consisted of unsorted PBMCs, obtained 0.4 years after starting antiretroviral therapy. These receptor sequences come from a man between 18 and 29 years old with HIV.

This sequence joins TRBV18 and TRBJ2-7, with D perhaps matching TRBD1 (5 bases). This CDR3 spans 15 amino acids. The V end was cut by 0 bases, the J end by 2 bases, with 11 bases between. Germline values: CDR1 KGHSH, CDR2 LQKENI. The CDR3: CASSPPARVTYEQYF. The CDR3 nucleotides read TGTGCCAGCTCACCACCTGCCAGGGTCACCTACGAGCAGTACTTC.

V gene TRBV11-2 combines with J gene TRBJ1-2, with D perhaps matching TRBD1 (6 bases). The CDR3 has 16 residues. CDR1 is SGHAT, CDR2 FQNNGV, per germline. V lost 0 bases to trimming and J lost 7 bases, with 18 bases between them. The CDR3 DNA sequence: TGTGCCAGCAGCTTAGATAGTAAGGGCAGGGGAGGTGGCTACACCTTC. Translated, it gives CASSLDSKGRGGGYTF. Together with reference TRBV11-2 and TRBJ1-2, the CDR3 gives the full variable domain: EAGVAQSPRYKIIEKRQSVAFWCNPISGHATLYWYQQILGQGPKLLIQFQNNGVVDDSQLPKDRFSAERLKGVDSTLKIQPAKLEDSAVYLCASSLDSKGRGGGYTFGSGTRLTVV.

In this sample, this clone turned up once. CDR3 in DNA: TGTGCCAGCAGCTCCCGGACAGGGAACGAGCAGTACTTC. The encoded protein is CASSSRTGNEQYF. The V gene is TRBV5-5, the J gene TRBJ2-7, with 8 bases aligning to TRBD1. Germline loops: CDR1 SGHKS, CDR2 YYEKEE (reference sequence). This CDR3 contains 13 residues. J was trimmed by 5 bases and V by 3 bases; bases with no gene match: 4.

The J gene is TRBJ1-1, the V gene TRBV10-1; D might be TRBD1 (5 bases). Germline CDR1 and CDR2: WNHNN and SYGVQD (reference sequence). This CDR3 has 11 residues. The V gene lost 3 bases and the J gene lost 7 bases, with 6 bases spanning the gap. The CDR3, as DNA: TGCGCCAGCAGTGAAGGGGATGAAGCTTTCTTT. Its translation: CASSEGDEAFF.

The chain carries TRBV2 and TRBJ2-2; D is perhaps TRBD1 (6 bases). Germline CDR1 and CDR2: SNHLY and FYNNEI. There are 11 residues in the CDR3. The V and J ends lost 11 bases and 6 bases respectively, with 10 bases between them. CDR3 in amino acids: CAGEGAGELFF. The CDR3 DNA reads as TGTGCCGGTGAGGGGGCCGGGGAGCTGTTTTTT.

The chain uses TRBV18 and TRBJ1-1; the D is unclear. Germline values: CDR1 KGHSH, CDR2 LQKENI. The CDR3 is made up of 15 amino acids. V was pared by 1 base and J by 1 base, with 10 bases between. The CDR3 coding sequence is TGTGCCAGCTCACCACGACGAAGGGAGAACACTGAAGCTTTCTTT. It encodes CASSPRRRENTEAFF.

The gene calls are TRBV19 and TRBJ1-5; weak D call: TRBD1 (6 bases). The V and J ends lost 7 bases and 1 base respectively, with 11 bases between them. Germline values: CDR1 LNHDA, CDR2 SQIVND (reference sequence). The CDR3 contains 14 residues. CDR3 residues: CASMEQGSNQPQHF. For the CDR3, the DNA is TGTGCCAGTATGGAACAGGGCAGCAATCAGCCCCAGCATTTT.

The V call is TRBV7-9, the J call TRBJ1-1; weak D call: TRBD1 (6 bases). The ends were cut back, 3 bases at V and 8 bases at J, with 13 bases in the middle. There are 13 residues in the CDR3. Germline values: CDR1 SEHNR, CDR2 FQNEAQ (reference sequence). The CDR3 nucleotides are TGTGCCAGCAGCTTTTCAGGGGTGATCGAAGCTTTCTTT. Translating it yields CASSFSGVIEAFF.

The chain recombines TRBV12-2 with TRBJ2-1. TRBV12-2 is annotated as a pseudogene. This CDR3 has 16 amino acids. The CDR3 protein is CASRLDWVIGYNEQFF. Written as DNA, the CDR3 is TGTGCAAGTCGCTTAGATTGGGTAATCGGCTACAATGAGCAGTTCTTC.

This clone was found a few times. The J gene is TRBJ1-2, the V gene TRBV2; a weak D match, TRBD1 (6 bases). Germline CDR1 and CDR2: SNHLY and FYNNEI. This CDR3 comprises 15 residues. V gave up 8 bases and J gave up 7 bases, with 23 bases separating them. The CDR3 bases are TGTGCCAGCGATCAAGGGGGGCAGGGAAGCCTTGGCTACACCTTC. Translated: CASDQGGQGSLGYTF.

In DNA, the CDR3 is TGTGCCAGCAGCCTCCTAGGCCTGAAGGAGACCCAGTACTTC. Translating gives CASSLLGLKETQYF. The chain uses TRBV7-6 and TRBJ2-5; D is uncertain. Germline loops: CDR1 SGHVS, CDR2 FNYEAQ. Trimming cost V 5 bases and J 5 bases, with 15 bases left between them. CDR3 length: 14 residues.

This sequence joins TRBV5-1 and TRBJ2-3; D not resolved. This CDR3 has 12 residues. The ends were cut back, 4 bases at V and 5 bases at J, with 8 bases in the middle. From germline, CDR1 is SGHRS and CDR2 YFSETQ. CDR3 bases: TGCGCCAGCAGCCCAGCTGGAGATACGCAGTATTTT. This codes for CASSPAGDTQYF. Drawing the rest from reference TRBV5-1 and TRBJ2-3, the complete variable domain is KAGVTQTPRYLIKTRGQQVTLSCSPISGHRSVSWYQQTPGQGLQFLFEYFSETQRNKGNFPGRFSGRQFSNSRSEMNVSTLELGDSALYLCASSPAGDTQYFGPGTRLTVL.

The chain links TRBV6-5 to TRBJ1-1; 8 nucleotides align to TRBD1. This CDR3 is built from 15 residues. Germline values: CDR1 MNHEY, CDR2 SVGAGI. With 6 bases clipped from V and 0 bases from J, the junction kept 6 bases outside the gene matches. The CDR3 nucleotides are TGTGCCAGCAGCTCGGACAGGGCGATGAACACTGAAGCTTTCTTT. Amino acid sequence: CASSSDRAMNTEAFF.

The rearrangement uses TRBV6-1 and TRBJ1-1; D perhaps matches TRBD1 (5 bases). CDR1 MNHNS and CDR2 SASEGT come from the germline V gene. The CDR3 consists of 14 residues. V dropped 2 bases and J dropped 0 bases, with 7 bases sitting between them. CDR3 residues: CASSERQLNTEAFF. The CDR3 DNA reads as TGTGCCAGCAGTGAAAGACAGTTGAACACTGAAGCTTTCTTT.

This clone came up once. The chain is built from TRBV9 and TRBJ2-7; D is perhaps TRBD1 or TRBD2 (6 bases each). Trimming cost V 1 base and J 0 bases, with 11 bases left between them. CDR1 SGDLS and CDR2 YYNGEE come from the germline V gene. CDR3 size: 15 residues. CDR3 nucleotide sequence: TGTGCCAGCAGCGTAATGGGGGGCGGCTCCTACGAGCAGTACTTC. Protein: CASSVMGGGSYEQYF. The full variable domain, with the rest looked up from reference TRBV9 and TRBJ2-7, is DSGVTQTPKHLITATGQRVTLRCSPRSGDLSVYWYQQSLDQGLQFLIQYYNGEERAKGNILERFSAQQFPDLHSELNLSSLELGDSALYFCASSVMGGGSYEQYFGPGTRLTVT.

This chain links TRBV11-2 with TRBJ1-1; 9 nucleotides line up with TRBD1. Losses at the gene ends were 5 bases for V and 11 bases for J; bases not matched to a gene: 15. The CDR3 is 15 amino acids. Germline-derived CDR1 and CDR2 are SGHAT and FQNNGV. CDR3: CASSPGTGTVIWAFF. The CDR3 bases are TGTGCCAGCAGCCCAGGGACAGGGACTGTGATTTGGGCTTTCTTT. The whole variable domain, filled in from reference TRBV11-2 and TRBJ1-1, reads EAGVAQSPRYKIIEKRQSVAFWCNPISGHATLYWYQQILGQGPKLLIQFQNNGVVDDSQLPKDRFSAERLKGVDSTLKIQPAKLEDSAVYLCASSPGTGTVIWAFFGQGTRLTVV.

This sequence joins TRBV7-8 and TRBJ2-2; 9 nucleotides line up with TRBD2. With 4 bases clipped from V and 2 bases from J, the junction kept 5 bases outside the gene matches. Per germline, CDR1 SGHVS and CDR2 FQNEAQ. CDR3 length: 16 amino acids. The CDR3 DNA reads TGTGCCAGCAGCTCACTGACTAGCGGAAACACCGGGGAGCTGTTTTTT. It codes for CASSSLTSGNTGELFF. Full variable domain (missing parts from reference TRBV7-8 and TRBJ2-2): GAGVSQSPRYKVAKRGQDVALRCDPISGHVSLFWYQQALGQGPEFLTYFQNEAQLDKSGLPSDRFFAERPEGSVSTLKIQRTQQEDSAVYLCASSSLTSGNTGELFFGEGSRLTVL.

The V gene is TRBV5-8, the J gene TRBJ2-7; the D call may be TRBD1 or TRBD2 (5 bases each). CDR1 is SGHTS and CDR2 is YDEGEE in the germline V gene. V lost 2 bases to trimming and J lost 4 bases, with 13 bases between them. The CDR3 has 14 residues. The CDR3 loop is CASSFGTNSYEQYF. The DNA for the CDR3 is TGTGCCAGCAGCTTTGGGACCAACAGTTACGAGCAGTACTTC. Full variable domain (rest looked up from reference TRBV5-8 and TRBJ2-7): EAGVTQSPTHLIKTRGQQATLRCSPISGHTSVYWYQQALGLGLQFLLWYDEGEERNRGNFPPRFSGRQFPNYSSELNVNALELEDSALYLCASSFGTNSYEQYFGPGTRLTVT.

The chain combines TRBV19 with TRBJ1-1; TRBD1 is a possible D gene (5 bases). CDR3 length: 13 residues. The V end was cut by 3 bases, the J end by 1 base, with 6 bases between. CDR1 is LNHDA and CDR2 is SQIVND in the germline V gene (reference sequence). The CDR3 sequence is CASSIGQNTEAFF. In nucleotides, the CDR3 is TGTGCCAGTAGTATTGGACAGAACACTGAAGCTTTCTTT.

The genes are TRBV27 and TRBJ2-1, with 13 bases matching TRBD2. The length of the CDR3 is 16 residues. Trimming at V came to 5 bases and at J to 9 bases, leaving 10 bases not matched to a gene. The V gene's germline CDR1 is MNHEY and CDR2 SMNVEV (reference sequence). CDR3 protein: CASSGGLAGQSGEQFF. The DNA of the CDR3 is TGTGCCAGCAGTGGGGGACTAGCGGGACAATCCGGTGAGCAGTTCTTC.

V and J are TRBV29-1 and TRBJ2-5; 11 bases agree with TRBD1. The CDR3 length is 14 residues. Germline assignment: CDR1 SQVTM and CDR2 ANQGSEA. V shed 7 bases, J shed 4 bases, and the junction held 8 bases outside the gene matches. The CDR3: CSGTDRGRGETQYF. The CDR3 bases are TGCAGCGGGACGGACAGGGGGCGCGGAGAGACCCAGTACTTC.

The V call is TRBV2, the J call TRBJ1-4, with D perhaps TRBD1 (6 bases). This CDR3 comprises 15 residues. Germline V lookup: CDR1 SNHLY, CDR2 FYNNEI. V gave up 7 bases and J gave up 6 bases, with 18 bases separating them. Here the CDR3 reads CASTQGGPLHEKLFF. The CDR3 nucleotides are TGTGCCAGCACCCAAGGGGGGCCCCTCCATGAAAAACTGTTTTTT.

The V call is TRBV13, the J call TRBJ2-7; D possibly corresponds to TRBD2 (5 bases). This CDR3 contains 13 residues. The V end was cut by 2 bases, the J end by 5 bases, with 10 bases between. CDR1 and CDR2 from the germline V gene are PRHDT and FYEKMQ (reference sequence). The CDR3 nucleotides read TGTGCCAGCAGCTTAAACGGACTCGACGAGCAGTACTTC. Its protein is CASSLNGLDEQYF.

This clone has just one count. The chain is built from TRBV6-5 and TRBJ2-5, with 13 bases identical to TRBD2. Germline CDR1 reads MNHEY; CDR2 reads SVGAGI. Trimming at V came to 0 bases and at J to 5 bases, leaving 0 bases not matched to a gene. The CDR3 runs to 15 residues. The CDR3 here is CASSYSTSGGETQYF. The CDR3 DNA sequence: TGTGCCAGCAGTTACTCGACTAGCGGGGGGGAGACCCAGTACTTC.

This clone was seen only once. The J gene is TRBJ1-1, the V gene TRBV5-1, with D possibly TRBD1 on 5 matching bases. This CDR3 contains 17 residues. The V gene's germline CDR1 is SGHRS and CDR2 YFSETQ. Trimming shortened V by 0 bases and J by 3 bases, and 18 bases separated the two germline ends. CDR3 in DNA: TGCGCCAGCAGCTTGGTAGGCCAGGGAGGTGTGGACACTGAAGCTTTCTTT. Translation gives CASSLVGQGGVDTEAFF.

The chain couples TRBV9 to TRBJ1-4, with TRBD1 identical over 9 bases. Germline-derived CDR1 and CDR2 are SGDLS and YYNGEE. V was pared by 3 bases and J by 4 bases, with 13 bases of the junction left unmatched. The CDR3 has 18 residues. The DNA of the CDR3 is TGTGCCAGCAGCGCTAGGGGACAGGGATTAATGGGTAATGAAAAACTGTTTTTT. Translation gives CASSARGQGLMGNEKLFF.